The present TCR beta chain was sequenced within a study of long-term antiretroviral therapy in people with HIV. Broader study findings: HIV repertoires spanned tighter CDR3 length ranges than controls did. Specimen acquisition occurred between the mid-2000s and the late 2010s, potentially under older ART regimens.

Samples were assayed with immunoSEQ v3.0 at survey level. Here immunoSEQ multiplex PCR was the method, and the copy in TCRdb shows in-frame clones only, minus some. The table shows about 14,000 clones, with about 84% occurring only once. Points on this clone: Its antigen is not identified.

This receptor was taken from a woman between 35 and 50 years old with HIV. Sample: unsorted PBMCs, taken 1.8 years before starting antiretroviral therapy.

The CDR3 sequence: CASSLVEGYGYTF. In DNA form, the CDR3 reads TGTGCCAGCAGCTTAGTGGAGGGCTATGGCTACACCTTC. The rearrangement joins TRBV7-8 to TRBJ1-2; D gene unclear. The CDR3 runs to 13 residues. The V and J ends lost 1 base and 4 bases respectively, with 7 bases between them. Per the germline V gene, CDR1 is SGHVS and CDR2 is FQNEAQ. Variable domain in full (rest from reference TRBV7-8 and TRBJ1-2): GAGVSQSPRYKVAKRGQDVALRCDPISGHVSLFWYQQALGQGPEFLTYFQNEAQLDKSGLPSDRFFAERPEGSVSTLKIQRTQQEDSAVYLCASSLVEGYGYTFGSGTRLTVV.